These T cell receptor delta chains were read from a single sample in a study of gamma-delta chains in newborns, infants, children. TCRdb reprocessed the reads through CATT. Of a few thousand delta-chain clones in the sample, around 6.5% were seen once. Source material: blood. All receptors come from a child who was a newborn, infant or young child, either healthy, febrile or measles-vaccinated (not recorded which). Each CDR3 is given with its conserved first and last residue. A D gene is named only where the DNA matches it firmly. Clone size is given for some rows only: seen once, a few or many times, or a class if the clone is expanded.

J gene | V gene | clone size | D gene | CDR3 protein | CDR3 DNA
TRDJ1 | TRDV2 | medium-sized | TRDD3 | CACDVLGDTVDKLIF | TGTGCCTGTGACGTACTGGGGGATACGGTCGATAAACTCATCTTT
TRDJ3 | TRDV2 | NA | TRDD3 | CACDTYWGISSWDTRQMFF | TGTGCCTGTGACACGTACTGGGGGATAAGCTCCTGGGACACCCGACAGATGTTTTTC
TRDJ3 | TRDV2 | few | TRDD3 | CACDTGTGGYRSWDTRQMFF | TGTGCCTGTGACACCGGTACTGGGGGATACCGCTCCTGGGACACCCGACAGATGTTTTTC
TRDJ3 | TRDV2 | NA | NA | CACDTLPGGPSWDTRQMFF | TGTGCCTGTGACACCCTTCCTGGGGGGCCATCCTGGGACACCCGACAGATGTTTTTC
TRDJ3 | TRDV2 | few | TRDD3 | CACDILGGDSWDTRQMFF | TGTGCCTGTGACATCCTGGGGGGTGACTCCTGGGACACCCGACAGATGTTTTTC
TRDJ1 | TRDV2 | few | NA | CACTDKLIF | TGTGCCTGTACCGATAAACTCATCTTT
TRDJ2 | TRDV3 | NA | TRDD3 | CAFRTNRGYGDLTAQLFF | TGTGCCTTTAGGACCAACCGTGGATACGGGGATTTGACAGCACAACTCTTCTTT
TRDJ3 | TRDV2 | few | NA | CACDTLLSSWDTRQMFF | TGTGCCTGTGACACCCTCTTGAGCTCCTGGGACACCCGACAGATGTTTTTC
TRDJ3 | TRDV2 | few | TRDD3 | CACDTGYGVFSWDTRQMFF | TGTGCCTGTGACACGGGATACGGGGTTTTCTCCTGGGACACCCGACAGATGTTTTTC
TRDJ1 | TRDV3 | few | TRDD3 | CALLGDTDKLIF | TGTGCCTTACTGGGGGACACCGATAAACTCATCTTT
TRDJ3 | TRDV2 | few | TRDD3 | CACDQYWGTSWDTRQMFF | TGTGCCTGTGACCAGTACTGGGGGACGTCCTGGGACACCCGACAGATGTTTTTC
TRDJ2 | TRDV2 | NA | TRDD3 | CACDRLNLGEQGRTAQLFF | TGTGCCTGTGATCGCCTTAACCTGGGGGAACAAGGAAGGACAGCACAACTCTTCTTT
TRDJ3 | TRDV2 | few | TRDD3 | CACDYWGIHSWDTRQMFF | TGTGCCTGTGATTACTGGGGGATTCACTCCTGGGACACCCGACAGATGTTTTTC
TRDJ1 | TRDV2 | medium-sized | NA | CACDTGDKLIF | TGTGCCTGTGACACCGGGGATAAACTCATCTTT
TRDJ3 | TRDV2 | few | NA | CACDTVSAPSSWDTRQMFF | TGTGCCTGTGACACCGTCAGTGCACCCAGCTCCTGGGACACCCGACAGATGTTTTTC
TRDJ3 | TRDV2 | NA | TRDD3 | CACDNTGGQSSWDTRQMFF | TGTGCCTGTGACAATACTGGGGGCCAGAGCTCCTGGGACACCCGACAGATGTTTTTC
TRDJ1 | TRDV2 | few | TRDD3 | CACDYVLGDTDKLIF | TGTGCCTGTGACTATGTACTGGGGGACACCGATAAACTCATCTTT
TRDJ3 | TRDV2 | few | TRDD3 | CACDQYWGIRSSWDTRQMFF | TGTGCCTGTGACCAGTACTGGGGGATACGGAGCTCCTGGGACACCCGACAGATGTTTTTC